What follows are 14 T cell receptor beta chains derived from one specimen sequenced in a study of cytomegalovirus exposure and HLA in healthy donors. The PCR had 60 Vbeta and 13 Jbeta primers. Using immunoSEQ multiplex PCR, the repertoire was profiled, and TCRdb retains in-frame clones only, with some absent. In the table there are 150,000 or so clones, less than 10% of which are singletons. Sequenced: PBMCs. These receptors were obtained from a man over 45 in good health and CMV-seronegative.

This clone was found a few times. The chain carries TRBV13 and TRBJ2-7; 7 bases fit TRBD2. Germline-derived CDR1 and CDR2 are PRHDT and FYEKMQ (reference sequence). This CDR3 has 15 amino acids. J gave up 0 bases and V 5 bases, and 7 bases lay outside the gene matches. In nucleotides, the CDR3 is TGTGCCAGCAGCCAAACTAGCGCCTTCTCCTACGAGCAGTACTTC. Translating gives CASSQTSAFSYEQYF. Drawing the rest from reference TRBV13 and TRBJ2-7, the complete variable domain is AAGVIQSPRHLIKEKRETATLKCYPIPRHDTVYWYQQGPGQDPQFLISFYEKMQSDKGSIPDRFSAQQFSDYHSELNMSSLELGDSALYFCASSQTSAFSYEQYFGPGTRLTVT.

This chain uses TRBV7-2 with TRBJ2-1; perhaps TRBD2 as D (5 bases). Germline loops: CDR1 SGHTA, CDR2 FQGNSA. V was shortened by 1 base and J by 10 bases, with 8 bases between the two germline ends. The length of the CDR3 is 12 residues. CDR3 amino acids: CASSLVSGEQFF. CDR3 DNA: TGTGCCAGCAGCTTAGTATCGGGGGAGCAGTTCTTC.

This clone was seen only a few times. The V call is TRBV7-2, the J call TRBJ2-5, with TRBD2 matching 10 bases. After removal of 5 bases from V and 2 bases from J, the junction contained 2 bases not matched to a gene. The CDR3 extends over 14 amino acids. Germline V lookup: CDR1 SGHTA, CDR2 FQGNSA. CDR3 sequence: CASSRTSGQETQYF. The DNA of the CDR3 is TGTGCCAGCAGCCGGACTAGCGGTCAAGAGACCCAGTACTTC.

This chain links TRBV14 with TRBJ1-2; D uncertain. Trimming took off 0 bases at V and 0 bases at J, with 11 bases between the two ends. Germline values: CDR1 SGHDN, CDR2 FVKESK. The CDR3 totals 16 residues. The CDR3 sequence: CASSQEGNRANYGYTF. The CDR3 coding sequence is TGTGCCAGCAGCCAAGAAGGTAACAGAGCTAACTATGGCTACACCTTC.

This clone was counted between two and nine times. The J gene is TRBJ2-7, the V gene TRBV4-1; maybe TRBD2 (5 bases). The CDR3 runs 13 residues. Trimming removed 4 bases from V and 3 bases from J, with 10 bases in between. The germline V gene has CDR1 MGHRA and CDR2 YSYEKL. In DNA form, the CDR3 reads TGCGCCAGCAGCCCTCGGGCGGGCTACGAGCAGTACTTC. Its translation: CASSPRAGYEQYF.

This clone was detected only a few times. The chain has TRBV7-9 and TRBJ2-1; 12 bases are shared with TRBD2. The CDR3 consists of 17 residues. Germline lookup yields CDR1 SEHNR and CDR2 FQNEAQ (reference sequence). The trim removed 3 bases at V and 4 bases at J, leaving 7 bases unmatched. This CDR3 is CASSFHRTSGAYNEQFF. The CDR3 DNA reads as TGTGCCAGCAGCTTTCATAGGACTAGCGGGGCTTACAATGAGCAGTTCTTC.

This clone came up a few times. The gene calls are TRBV23-1 and TRBJ1-1, with D possibly being TRBD1 (5 bases). TRBV23-1 is an ORF; its function is uncertain. V was trimmed by 0 bases and J by 2 bases, leaving 13 bases between them. The CDR3 runs 16 residues. CDR3 DNA sequence: TGCGCCAGCAGTCAATCGGGGCAGGCCGCAAACACTGAAGCTTTCTTT. This translates into CASSQSGQAANTEAFF.

The chain is built from TRBV18 and TRBJ1-5; D unclear. The CDR3 consists of 14 residues. CDR1 is KGHSH, CDR2 LQKENI, per germline. The V end lost 3 bases, the J end lost 3 bases, and 9 bases lay between the germline ends. The chain's CDR3 is CASSPLPLNQPQHF. CDR3 nucleotide sequence: TGTGCCAGCTCACCCCTACCCCTCAATCAGCCCCAGCATTTT.

This clone was recorded a few times. V and J are TRBV11-3 and TRBJ2-2; maybe TRBD1 (5 bases). This CDR3 comprises 17 residues. The V end was cut by 0 bases, the J end by 5 bases, with 16 bases between. Per germline, CDR1 SGHNT and CDR2 YENEEA. CDR3 DNA: TGTGCCAGCAGCTTAGATCGTGGTTCCCCAGGGACCGGGGAGCTGTTTTTT. It specifies CASSLDRGSPGTGELFF.

Only a few counts were recorded for this clone. The V gene is TRBV18, the J gene TRBJ1-3; 9 bases align to TRBD1. This CDR3 region has 16 residues. Germline CDR1 and CDR2: KGHSH and LQKENI. With V trimmed by 3 bases and J by 0 bases, 3 bases remained unmatched. The CDR3: CASSPPGQGSGNTIYF. The CDR3 DNA reads TGTGCCAGCTCACCTCCGGGACAGGGCTCTGGAAACACCATATATTTT.

The chain links TRBV6-1 to TRBJ1-5; D remains unclear. The CDR3 has 15 amino acids. Trimming removed 6 bases at V and 2 bases at J, with 14 bases between. From germline, CDR1 is MNHNS and CDR2 SASEGT. The chain's CDR3 is CASRTVGRGNQPQHF. In nucleotides, the CDR3 is TGTGCCAGCAGGACCGTTGGGAGAGGCAATCAGCCCCAGCATTTT.

This clone appeared a few times. The V call is TRBV21-1, the J call TRBJ1-1; TRBD1 reflects the table's D call only, with no check against the DNA. TRBV21-1 constitutes a pseudogene. This CDR3 region has 17 residues. CDR3 amino acids: CARHRGRVGKMNTEAFF. CDR3 coding DNA: TGTGCCAGGCACAGGGGAAGGGTGGGAAAAATGAACACTGAAGCTTTCTTT.

The rearrangement links TRBV29-1 to TRBJ2-5; D is undetermined. The DNA end lines up better with TRBJ2-7; the J call may be wrong. The CDR3 spans 12 residues. Germline CDR1 reads SQVTM; CDR2 reads ANQGSEA. CDR3 in amino acids: CSVEVAAYEQYF. The CDR3 coding sequence is TGCAGCGTTGAGGTGGCGGCCTACGAGCAGTACTTC.

This chain links TRBV18 with TRBJ1-4, with TRBD1 identical over 10 bases. The CDR3 runs to 14 residues. V shed 3 bases and J 8 bases; nucleotides not matched to a gene: 3. Germline CDR1 is KGHSH and CDR2 is LQKENI. The CDR3 DNA reads TGTGCCAGCTCACCGGACAGGGGGATGGAAAAACTGTTTTTT. The encoded protein is CASSPDRGMEKLFF.